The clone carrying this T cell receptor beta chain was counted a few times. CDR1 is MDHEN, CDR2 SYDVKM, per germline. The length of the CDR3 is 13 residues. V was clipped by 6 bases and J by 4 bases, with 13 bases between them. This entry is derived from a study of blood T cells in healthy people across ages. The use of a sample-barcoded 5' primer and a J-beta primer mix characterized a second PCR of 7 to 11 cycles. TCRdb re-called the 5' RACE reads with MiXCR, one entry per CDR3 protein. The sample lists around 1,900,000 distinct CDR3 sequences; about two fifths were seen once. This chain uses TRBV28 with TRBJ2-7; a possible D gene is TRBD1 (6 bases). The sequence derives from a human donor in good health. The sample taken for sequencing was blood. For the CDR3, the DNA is TGTGCCAGCAGGCCCCCGACAGGTTACGAGCAGTACTTC. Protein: CASRPPTGYEQYF.